These T cell receptor beta chains were read from a single sample in a study of shared clonotypes between healthy human individuals. TCRdb's copy holds only in-frame clones and misses some; the assay was immunoSEQ multiplex PCR. The sample records about 2.3 million clones, approximately 95% being singletons. The specimen was naive CD4+ T cells from PBMCs. The receptors stem from a man aged 18 to 30 in good health. Some clones in this sample may be carry-over from other donors' samples. Each CDR3 is given with its conserved first and last residue. The D gene is left open where the match is weak. Part of the rows lack a size; the others show once, few, many or a class for expanded clones.

d_gene: TRBD2
abundance: NA
v_gene: TRBV10-3
j_gene: TRBJ2-1
CDR3nt: TGTGCCATCAGTGGGGGTAGCGGGCGCCAGAGCTCCTACAATGAGCAGTTCTTC
CDR3aa: CAISGGSGRQSSYNEQFF

d_gene: NA
abundance: NA
v_gene: TRBV4-1
j_gene: TRBJ1-4
CDR3nt: TGCGCCAGCAGCCTTGGCCTTATGGGTGAAAAACTGTTTTTT
CDR3aa: CASSLGLMGEKLFF

d_gene: NA
abundance: NA
v_gene: TRBV4-2
j_gene: TRBJ2-3
CDR3nt: TGTGCCAGCAGCCAAGATCTTATCCTTGATACGCAGTATTTT
CDR3aa: CASSQDLILDTQYF

d_gene: TRBD2
abundance: NA
v_gene: TRBV27
j_gene: TRBJ2-3
CDR3nt: TGTGCCAGCAAATATCGAGGACTAGCGGATAGGCAACCTAGCACAGATACGCAGTATTTT
CDR3aa: CASKYRGLADRQPSTDTQYF

d_gene: TRBD1
abundance: NA
v_gene: TRBV27
j_gene: TRBJ2-1
CDR3nt: TGTGCCAGTAAACCACTTCGGGACAGGGACAATGAGCAGTTCTTC
CDR3aa: CASKPLRDRDNEQFF

d_gene: TRBD2
abundance: once
v_gene: TRBV7-2
j_gene: TRBJ2-2
CDR3nt: TGTGCCAGCAGTCCTCGTAGCGGGAGATTTACCGGGGAGCTGTTTTTT
CDR3aa: CASSPRSGRFTGELFF

d_gene: NA
abundance: NA
v_gene: TRBV5-1
j_gene: TRBJ1-3
CDR3nt: TGCGCCAGCAGCTTTACAGGGATTACTGGAAACACCATATATTTT
CDR3aa: CASSFTGITGNTIYF

d_gene: TRBD2
abundance: NA
v_gene: TRBV5-1
j_gene: TRBJ2-3
CDR3nt: TGCGCCAGCAATAGCGGGCCTAGCACAGATACGCAGTATTTT
CDR3aa: CASNSGPSTDTQYF

d_gene: NA
abundance: NA
v_gene: TRBV6-1
j_gene: TRBJ1-2
CDR3nt: TGTGCCAGCAGAAACAGAGGGACGGCAATATATGGCTACACCTTC
CDR3aa: CASRNRGTAIYGYTF

d_gene: TRBD1
abundance: once
v_gene: TRBV4-1
j_gene: TRBJ2-1
CDR3nt: TGCGCCAGCAGCCAAGATAGGGACAGCAGCTCCTACAATGAGCAGTTCTTC
CDR3aa: CASSQDRDSSSYNEQFF

d_gene: NA
abundance: NA
v_gene: TRBV7-2
j_gene: TRBJ2-5
CDR3nt: TGTGCCAGCAGCATCACGAACTACCAAGAGACCCAGTACTTC
CDR3aa: CASSITNYQETQYF

d_gene: NA
abundance: NA
v_gene: TRBV10-3
j_gene: TRBJ1-1
CDR3nt: TGTGCCATCAGCCGGGGTTCAACTGAAGCTTTCTTT
CDR3aa: CAISRGSTEAFF

d_gene: NA
abundance: NA
v_gene: TRBV11-3
j_gene: TRBJ2-2
CDR3nt: TGTGCCAGCAGCTTAGGGAAAGGGGTGGCCGGGGAGCTGTTTTTT
CDR3aa: CASSLGKGVAGELFF

d_gene: TRBD1
abundance: NA
v_gene: TRBV29-1
j_gene: TRBJ2-7
CDR3nt: TGCAGCGTTGCCGGGACAGGGCCCTACGAGCAGTACTTC
CDR3aa: CSVAGTGPYEQYF

d_gene: TRBD1
abundance: NA
v_gene: TRBV5-1
j_gene: TRBJ1-2
CDR3nt: TGCGCCAGCAGCTGGGGACAGCAAGCTAACTATGGCTACACCTTC
CDR3aa: CASSWGQQANYGYTF

d_gene: TRBD2
abundance: NA
v_gene: TRBV7-3
j_gene: TRBJ2-1
CDR3nt: TGTGCCAGCAGCGCCGGACTAGCGGATTACAATGAGCAGTTCTTC
CDR3aa: CASSAGLADYNEQFF